This T cell receptor (beta chain) was sequenced during a study of human T cells and chemical hapten exposure. Indicated time point: patch test 1, 2 weeks after DPC sensitization. Regarding treatment: therapeutic diphenylcyclopropenone sensitization with weekly scalp DPC. Via MiXCR, TCRdb re-called the RACE reads, giving one row per CDR3 protein. Seen here are 350,000 or so distinct CDR3 sequences, around 7% observed once, and the top ten hold 7% to 10%. CDR1 and CDR2 from the germline V gene are SGHDT and YYEEEE. The CDR3 runs to 15 residues. V was clipped by 3 bases and J by 4 bases, with 16 bases between them. This clonotype was counted a few times.

The genes are TRBV5-6 and TRBJ1-2; weak D call: TRBD1 (6 bases). Sequencing was performed on whole blood, taken in connection with sensitization to the hapten diphenylcyclopropenone (DPC). The origin of this receptor is a woman between 18 and 30 years old with alopecia areata. Some clones in this sample may be carry-over from other donors' samples. The CDR3 nucleotides are TGTGCCAGCAGCTACACAGGGTCGGTGAGCTATGGCTACACCTTC. Translating it yields CASSYTGSVSYGYTF.